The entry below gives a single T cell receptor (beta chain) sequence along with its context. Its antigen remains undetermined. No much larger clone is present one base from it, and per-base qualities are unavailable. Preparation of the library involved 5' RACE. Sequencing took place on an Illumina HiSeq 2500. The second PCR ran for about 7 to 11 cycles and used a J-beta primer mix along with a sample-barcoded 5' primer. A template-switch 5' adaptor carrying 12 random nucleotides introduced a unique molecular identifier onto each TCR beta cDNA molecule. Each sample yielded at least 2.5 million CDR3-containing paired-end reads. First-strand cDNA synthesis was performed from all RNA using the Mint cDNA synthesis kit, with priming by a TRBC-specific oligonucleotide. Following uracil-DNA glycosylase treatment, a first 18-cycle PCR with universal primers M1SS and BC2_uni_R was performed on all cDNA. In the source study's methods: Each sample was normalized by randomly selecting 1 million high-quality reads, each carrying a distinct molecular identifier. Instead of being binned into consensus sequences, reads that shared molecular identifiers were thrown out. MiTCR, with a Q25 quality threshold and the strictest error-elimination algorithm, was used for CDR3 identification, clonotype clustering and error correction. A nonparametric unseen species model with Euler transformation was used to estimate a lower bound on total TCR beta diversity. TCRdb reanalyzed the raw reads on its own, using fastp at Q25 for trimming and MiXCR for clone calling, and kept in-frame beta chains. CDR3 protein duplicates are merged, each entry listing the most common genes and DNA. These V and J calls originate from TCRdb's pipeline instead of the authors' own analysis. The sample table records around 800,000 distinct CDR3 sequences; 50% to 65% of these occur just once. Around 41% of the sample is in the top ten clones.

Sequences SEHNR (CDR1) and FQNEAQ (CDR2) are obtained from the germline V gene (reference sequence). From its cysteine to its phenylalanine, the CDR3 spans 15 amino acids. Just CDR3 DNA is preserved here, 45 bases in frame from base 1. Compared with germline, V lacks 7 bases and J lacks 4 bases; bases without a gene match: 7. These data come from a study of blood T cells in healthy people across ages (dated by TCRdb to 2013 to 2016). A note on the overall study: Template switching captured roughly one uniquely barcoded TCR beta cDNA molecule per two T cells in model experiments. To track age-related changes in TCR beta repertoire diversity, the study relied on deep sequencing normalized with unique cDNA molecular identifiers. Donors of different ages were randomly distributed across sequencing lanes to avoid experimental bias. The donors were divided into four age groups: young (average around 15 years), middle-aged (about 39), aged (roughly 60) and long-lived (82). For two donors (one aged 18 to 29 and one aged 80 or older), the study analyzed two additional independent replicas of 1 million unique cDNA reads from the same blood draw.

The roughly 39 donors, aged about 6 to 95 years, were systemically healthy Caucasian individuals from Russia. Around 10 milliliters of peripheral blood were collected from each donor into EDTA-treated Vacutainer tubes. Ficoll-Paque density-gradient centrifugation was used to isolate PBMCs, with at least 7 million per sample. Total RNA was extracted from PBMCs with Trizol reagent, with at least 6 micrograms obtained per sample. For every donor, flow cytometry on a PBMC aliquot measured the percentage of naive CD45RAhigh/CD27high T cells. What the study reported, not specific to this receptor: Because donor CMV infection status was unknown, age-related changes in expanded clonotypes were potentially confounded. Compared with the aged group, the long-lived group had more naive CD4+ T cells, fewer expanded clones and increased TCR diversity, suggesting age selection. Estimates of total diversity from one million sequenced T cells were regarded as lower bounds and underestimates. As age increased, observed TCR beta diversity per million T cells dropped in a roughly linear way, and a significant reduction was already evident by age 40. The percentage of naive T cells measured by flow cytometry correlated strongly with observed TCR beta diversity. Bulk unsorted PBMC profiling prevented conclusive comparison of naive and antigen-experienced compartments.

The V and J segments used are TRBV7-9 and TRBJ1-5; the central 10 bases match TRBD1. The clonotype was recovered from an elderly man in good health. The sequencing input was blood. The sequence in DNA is TGTGCCAGCAACCGACAGGGGGCCGGTAATCAGCCCCAGCATTTT. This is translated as CASNRQGAGNQPQHF.